This T cell receptor beta chain came from a study of healthy donors' naive CD4 and CD8 T cells. Study context: Donors spanned ages 20-25, 40-50 and 60-70 years, half female. Study-level findings and limits: Alpha and beta chains were sequenced in bulk without pairing. About an eighth of CD4/CD8 propensity variance appeared explained by V, J and CDR3 charge.

Naive T cells were sorted: CD4+CD8-CD45RO-CD45RA+ for CD4+, CD8+CD4-CD45RA+CD27bright for CD8+. CDR3 length equals 12 residues. Germline V lookup: CDR1 SQVTM, CDR2 ANQGSEA. Trimming took off 7 bases at V and 2 bases at J, with 12 bases between the two ends. TCR libraries were built from 450 to 650 ng of total RNA by linear amplification. TCRdb reanalysed the reads using MiXCR and keeps one entry per CDR3 protein. The repertoire has about 200,000 distinct CDR3 sequences, around three quarters of them found once; the top ten carry roughly 2.4%. As concerns this clonotype: Its target is not known.

The TCR comes from a pool of human donors in good health; the sample pools cells from several healthy donors. The chain is built from TRBV29-1 and TRBJ2-7, with D tentatively TRBD2 (5 bases). The sample comprised naive CD4+ and CD8+ T cells sorted from blood, pooled from several donors. CDR3 protein: CSGRTRTYEQYF. The CDR3 coding sequence is TGCAGCGGCAGGACTCGTACCTACGAGCAGTACTTC.